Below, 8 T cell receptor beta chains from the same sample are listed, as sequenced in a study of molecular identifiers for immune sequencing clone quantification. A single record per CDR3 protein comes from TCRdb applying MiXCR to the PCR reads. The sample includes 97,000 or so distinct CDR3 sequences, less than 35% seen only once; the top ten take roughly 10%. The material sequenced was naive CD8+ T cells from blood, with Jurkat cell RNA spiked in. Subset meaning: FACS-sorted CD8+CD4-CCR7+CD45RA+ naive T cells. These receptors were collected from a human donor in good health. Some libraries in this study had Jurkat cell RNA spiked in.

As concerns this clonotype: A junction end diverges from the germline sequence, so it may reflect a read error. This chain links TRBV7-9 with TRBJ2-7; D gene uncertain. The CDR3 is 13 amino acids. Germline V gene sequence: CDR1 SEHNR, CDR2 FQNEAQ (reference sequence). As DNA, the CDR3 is TGTGCCAGCAGCCCACCGCGGCTCGGCGAGCAGGACTTC. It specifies CASSPPRLGEQDF.

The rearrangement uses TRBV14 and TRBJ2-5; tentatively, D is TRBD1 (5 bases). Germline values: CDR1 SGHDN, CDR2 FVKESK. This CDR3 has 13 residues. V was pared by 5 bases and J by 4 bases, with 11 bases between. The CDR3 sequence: CASSKWGGETQYF. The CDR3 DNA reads TGTGCCAGCAGCAAATGGGGCGGAGAGACCCAGTACTTC.

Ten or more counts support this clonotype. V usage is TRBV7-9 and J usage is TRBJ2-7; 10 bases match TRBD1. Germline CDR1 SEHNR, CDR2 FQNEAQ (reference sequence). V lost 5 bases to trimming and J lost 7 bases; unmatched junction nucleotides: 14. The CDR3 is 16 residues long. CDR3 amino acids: CASSPAYGTGAEEQYF. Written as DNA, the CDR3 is TGTGCCAGCAGCCCCGCTTACGGGACAGGGGCAGAAGAGCAGTACTTC.

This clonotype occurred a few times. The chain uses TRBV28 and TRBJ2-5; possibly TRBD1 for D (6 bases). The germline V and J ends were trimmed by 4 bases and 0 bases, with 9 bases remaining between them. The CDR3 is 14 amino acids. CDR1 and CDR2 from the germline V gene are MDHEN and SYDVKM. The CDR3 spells CASSSRTDQETQYF. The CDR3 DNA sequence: TGTGCCAGCAGTTCCCGGACAGACCAAGAGACCCAGTACTTC.

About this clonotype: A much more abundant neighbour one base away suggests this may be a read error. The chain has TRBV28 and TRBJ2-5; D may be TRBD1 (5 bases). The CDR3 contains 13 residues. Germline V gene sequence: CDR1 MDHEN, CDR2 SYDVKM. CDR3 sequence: CASSLQGSEAQYF. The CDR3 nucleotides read TGTGCCAGCAGTTTACAGGGTTCAGAGGCCCAGTACTTC.

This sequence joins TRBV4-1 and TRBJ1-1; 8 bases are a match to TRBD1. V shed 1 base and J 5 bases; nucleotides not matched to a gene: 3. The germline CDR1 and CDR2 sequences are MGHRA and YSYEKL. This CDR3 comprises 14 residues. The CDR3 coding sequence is TGCGCCAGCAGCCAAGGGACAGGGTTTACTGAAGCTTTCTTT. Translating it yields CASSQGTGFTEAFF.

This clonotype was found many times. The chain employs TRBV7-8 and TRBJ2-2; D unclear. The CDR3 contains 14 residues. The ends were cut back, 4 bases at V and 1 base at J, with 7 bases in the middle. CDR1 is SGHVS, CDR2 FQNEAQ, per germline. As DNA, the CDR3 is TGTGCCAGCAGCTGGGCAGGGAACACCGGGGAGCTGTTTTTT. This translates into CASSWAGNTGELFF.

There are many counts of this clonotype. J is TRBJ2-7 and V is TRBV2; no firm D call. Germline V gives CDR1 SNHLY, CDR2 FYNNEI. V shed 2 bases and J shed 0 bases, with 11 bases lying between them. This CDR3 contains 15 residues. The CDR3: CASSELPRSSYEQYF. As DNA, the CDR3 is TGTGCCAGCAGTGAATTACCAAGAAGCTCCTACGAGCAGTACTTC.